These 28 T cell receptor beta chains originate from one sample sequenced in a study of blood T cell repertoires in COVID-19. The protocol was immunoSEQ multiplex PCR, while the TCRdb copy is restricted to in-frame clones and leaves out a portion. The data contain around 250,000 clones, about 82% of them singletons. The sequenced sample consisted of peripheral blood. The receptors here all came from a man older than 75 with acute or convalescent COVID-19.

CDR3 amino acids: CASSLQGHQPQHF. The CDR3 DNA sequence: TGTGCCAGCAGTCTACAGGGCCATCAGCCCCAGCATTTT. This chain joins TRBV2 and TRBJ1-5; tentative D call: TRBD1 (6 bases). The germline V and J ends were trimmed by 5 bases and 5 bases, with 10 bases remaining between them. The CDR3 spans 13 residues. The germline gives CDR1 SNHLY, CDR2 FYNNEI.

This rearrangement joins TRBV5-4 to TRBJ2-1, with D uncertain. Trimming cost V 0 bases and J 7 bases, with 8 bases left between them. This CDR3 region has 13 residues. CDR1 and CDR2 from the germline V gene are SGHNT and YYREEE (reference sequence). CDR3 DNA: TGTGCCAGCAGCTTGGCGGGTTGGAATGAGCAGTTCTTC. This codes for CASSLAGWNEQFF.

The chain links TRBV3-1 (or the pseudogene TRBV3-2) to TRBJ2-7; 11 nucleotides agree with TRBD2. V was clipped by 3 bases and J by 0 bases; unmatched bases: 4. The CDR3 sequence is 16 residues long. The V gene's germline CDR1 is LGHDT and CDR2 YNNKEL (reference sequence). CDR3: CASSQGLAVLSYEQYF. The CDR3, as DNA: TGTGCCAGCAGCCAGGGACTAGCGGTACTCTCCTACGAGCAGTACTTC.

The J gene is TRBJ2-5, the V gene TRBV5-8; maybe TRBD1 (6 bases). The CDR3 runs 13 residues. The germline V gene has CDR1 SGHTS and CDR2 YDEGEE. Trimming pared 4 bases from V and 7 bases from J, leaving 14 bases between. The DNA of the CDR3 is TGTGCCAGCAGCGGGGACACCCGCGGGACCCAGTACTTC. Translation gives CASSGDTRGTQYF.

This chain links TRBV10-3 with TRBJ2-7, with 9 bases identical to TRBD1. This CDR3 comprises 13 residues. V gave up 6 bases and J gave up 3 bases; unmatched junction bases: 3. CDR1 and CDR2 from the germline V gene are ENHRY and SYGVKD. As DNA, the CDR3 is TGTGCCATCAGAGGACAGGGGCTCTACGAGCAGTACTTC. This sequence encodes CAIRGQGLYEQYF.

This chain joins TRBV10-3 and TRBJ2-7, with 8 bases matching TRBD1. This CDR3 comprises 14 residues. V was pared by 9 bases and J by 5 bases, with 12 bases of the junction left unmatched. CDR1 is ENHRY and CDR2 is SYGVKD in the germline V gene. The CDR3 DNA follows: TGTGCCATAGGCTTAGGGACAGGATACCACGAGCAGTACTTC. Protein sequence: CAIGLGTGYHEQYF.

The chain uses TRBV13 and TRBJ2-3; 7 positions match TRBD2. The V and J ends lost 5 bases and 3 bases, in that order; junction bases with no gene match: 8. This CDR3 has 15 residues. Germline V lookup: CDR1 PRHDT, CDR2 FYEKMQ (reference sequence). The CDR3 DNA reads TGTGCCAGCAGCACCAGGACTAGTGGTACAGATACGCAGTATTTT. Its translation is CASSTRTSGTDTQYF.

The chain links TRBV6-5 to TRBJ1-1; D is perhaps TRBD1 (6 bases). Germline V lookup: CDR1 MNHEY, CDR2 SVGAGI. The CDR3 runs 13 residues. The germline V and J ends were trimmed by 10 bases and 1 base, with 13 bases remaining between them. CDR3 residues: CATHRVGNTEAFF. The CDR3 bases are TGTGCCACACACAGGGTGGGGAACACTGAAGCTTTCTTT.

This clone came up once. The chain is built from TRBV10-1 and TRBJ1-1, with 9 bases identical to TRBD1. The germline V gene encodes CDR1 WNHNN and CDR2 SYGVQD (reference sequence). The CDR3 covers 13 residues. Losses at the gene ends were 6 bases for V and 5 bases for J; bases not matched to a gene: 4. For the CDR3, the DNA is TGCGCCAGCAGGAGGGACAGGGCGACTGAAGCTTTCTTT. It encodes CASRRDRATEAFF.

The chain couples TRBV28 to TRBJ1-5; a possible D gene is TRBD1 (6 bases). Between the trimmed V and J ends, which lost 4 bases and 2 bases, there was a span of 12 bases. The CDR3 spans 15 residues. Germline V gene lookup returns CDR1 MDHEN and CDR2 SYDVKM. The CDR3 coding sequence is TGTGCCAGCAGTTCGGCAGGGGATGGCAATCAGCCCCAGCATTTT. The encoded protein is CASSSAGDGNQPQHF.

This clone was recorded a few times. The gene calls are TRBV10-1 and TRBJ1-5; D may be TRBD1 (6 bases). CDR1 is WNHNN, CDR2 SYGVQD, per germline (reference sequence). Trimming removed 6 bases from V and 5 bases from J, with 11 bases in between. The CDR3 runs to 13 residues. DNA for the CDR3: TGCGCCAGCAGCCGGGACATCGATCAGCCCCAGCATTTT. It codes for CASSRDIDQPQHF.

The chain is built from TRBV6-6 and TRBJ1-3; no definite D call. This CDR3 has 14 amino acids. V was shortened by 0 bases and J by 4 bases, with 7 bases between the two germline ends. In germline, CDR1 is MNHNY, CDR2 SVGAGI (reference sequence). The CDR3: CASSYSPGGNTIYF. CDR3 bases: TGTGCCAGCAGTTACTCCCCAGGCGGAAACACCATATATTTT.

This clone was found a few times. This chain links TRBV19 with TRBJ1-4; perhaps TRBD1 as D (6 bases). Deletions cut 8 bases from V and 0 bases from J, with 13 bases between. The germline V gene encodes CDR1 LNHDA and CDR2 SQIVND (reference sequence). The CDR3 runs to 15 residues. CDR3 sequence reads: CASSGTQSTNEKLFF. CDR3 sequence (DNA): TGTGCCAGTTCCGGGACACAATCAACTAATGAAAAACTGTTTTTT.

This clone was detected once. The V call is TRBV10-3, the J call TRBJ1-2, with D possibly TRBD1 on 5 matching bases. This CDR3 contains 13 residues. Trimming shortened V by 9 bases and J by 0 bases, and 11 bases separated the two germline ends. Germline values: CDR1 ENHRY, CDR2 SYGVKD. The CDR3 DNA is TGTGCCATTGGGACTCCCGCTAACTATGGCTACACCTTC. Its protein is CAIGTPANYGYTF.

This chain joins TRBV27 and TRBJ1-1; 9 bases line up with TRBD1. Per the germline V gene, CDR1 is MNHEY and CDR2 is SMNVEV (reference sequence). This CDR3 spans 15 amino acids. With V trimmed by 3 bases and J by 4 bases, 6 bases remained unmatched. The CDR3 protein is CASSFRTGVGTEAFF. DNA of the CDR3: TGTGCCAGCAGTTTCCGGACAGGGGTCGGCACTGAAGCTTTCTTT.

The chain carries TRBV5-8 and TRBJ1-2, with D possibly matching TRBD1 (6 bases). Trimming cost V 3 bases and J 4 bases, with 16 bases left between them. CDR3 length: 15 residues. CDR1 is SGHTS and CDR2 is YDEGEE in the germline V gene. The CDR3 loop reads CASSSRGDTRYGYTF. DNA for the CDR3: TGTGCCAGCAGCTCCCGGGGGGACACGCGCTATGGCTACACCTTC.

The chain uses TRBV11-2 and TRBJ2-1, with TRBD2 identical over 10 bases. The CDR3 runs 14 residues. The germline gives CDR1 SGHAT, CDR2 FQNNGV. V shed 0 bases, J shed 10 bases, and the junction held 3 bases outside the gene matches. CDR3 DNA: TGTGCCAGCAGCTTAGAGGTGACTAGCGGGGAGCAGTTCTTC. Amino acids: CASSLEVTSGEQFF.

The gene calls are TRBV3-1 (or the pseudogene TRBV3-2) and TRBJ1-1; tentative D call: TRBD1 (5 bases). The germline gives CDR1 LGHDT, CDR2 YNNKEL (reference sequence). The CDR3 has 14 amino acids. Trimming left V 6 bases short and J 0 bases short, with 11 bases between. CDR3 loop: CASSRREMNTEAFF. The CDR3 DNA is TGTGCCAGCAGTCGCAGGGAAATGAACACTGAAGCTTTCTTT.

The rearrangement uses TRBV6-6 and TRBJ2-7; 7 nucleotides align to TRBD1. Germline V lookup: CDR1 MNHNY, CDR2 SVGAGI (reference sequence). The CDR3 runs 15 residues. V was clipped by 6 bases and J by 2 bases; unmatched bases: 10. The CDR3: CASRSPRDRPYEQYF. Here the CDR3 DNA reads TGTGCCAGCAGGTCCCCCCGGGACAGACCCTACGAGCAGTACTTC.

This sequence joins TRBV28 and TRBJ2-4, with 9 bases that match TRBD2. Germline V gene lookup returns CDR1 MDHEN and CDR2 SYDVKM. The CDR3 runs to 14 residues. With 7 bases clipped from V and 7 bases from J, the junction kept 8 bases outside the gene matches. CDR3 nucleotides: TGTGCCAGCACCACCCGCGGGGGGGAGAACATTCAGTACTTC. It is translated as CASTTRGGENIQYF.

The gene calls are TRBV3-1 (or the pseudogene TRBV3-2) and TRBJ2-7, with 8 bases that match TRBD2. Trimming cost V 5 bases and J 6 bases; bases outside gene matches: 9. The CDR3 covers 14 residues. Looked up from germline, CDR1 is LGHDT and CDR2 is YNNKEL (reference sequence). CDR3 sequence reads: CASSTGTSRGEQYF. The CDR3, as DNA: TGTGCCAGCAGCACCGGGACTAGTCGAGGCGAGCAGTACTTC.

The V and J genes are TRBV7-2 and TRBJ2-3; D remains ambiguous. The CDR3 runs to 13 residues. Trimming left V 7 bases short and J 2 bases short, with 10 bases between. Germline V gives CDR1 SGHTA, CDR2 FQGNSA. DNA of the CDR3: TGTGCCAGCACCTACCGATTCACAGATACGCAGTATTTT. Amino acid sequence: CASTYRFTDTQYF.

The chain is built from TRBV11-3 and TRBJ2-2, with TRBD2 identical over 12 bases. Germline V lookup: CDR1 SGHNT, CDR2 YENEEA. V was pared by 4 bases and J by 1 base, with 4 bases of the junction left unmatched. The CDR3 has 17 amino acids. In nucleotides, the CDR3 is TGTGCCAGCAGCTCACTAGCGGGGGGCCGGAACACCGGGGAGCTGTTTTTT. Amino acid sequence: CASSSLAGGRNTGELFF.

The chain carries TRBV9 and TRBJ1-1, with 11 bases matching TRBD1. CDR1 and CDR2 (germline): SGDLS, YYNGEE. The J segment lost 4 bases and the V segment lost 3 bases, leaving 11 bases of the junction unmatched. CDR3 length equals 17 residues. The CDR3 reads CASSERDRGGLGTEAFF. The CDR3 coding sequence is TGTGCCAGCAGCGAACGGGACAGGGGGGGGCTTGGCACTGAAGCTTTCTTT.

V usage is TRBV28 and J usage is TRBJ1-5, with 7 bases identical to TRBD1. Germline V gene sequence: CDR1 MDHEN, CDR2 SYDVKM. The CDR3 contains 16 residues. V lost 3 bases, J lost 4 bases, and 9 bases stayed unmatched. The CDR3: CASSFRLQGGNQPQHF. CDR3 DNA sequence: TGTGCCAGCAGTTTCCGGCTTCAGGGGGGAAATCAGCCCCAGCATTTT.

J is TRBJ1-5 and V is TRBV2; maybe TRBD1 (5 bases). The V and J ends lost 6 bases and 4 bases respectively, with 13 bases between them. Germline assignment: CDR1 SNHLY and CDR2 FYNNEI. The CDR3 loop spans 14 amino acids. CDR3 in DNA: TGTGCCAGCAGGGAGATGACAGCAAATCAGCCCCAGCATTTT. Translating gives CASREMTANQPQHF.

The V gene is TRBV27, the J gene TRBJ1-3; 9 bases map to TRBD1. Per the germline V gene, CDR1 is MNHEY and CDR2 is SMNVEV (reference sequence). V lost 6 bases, J lost 8 bases, and 5 bases stayed unmatched. This CDR3 has 13 amino acids. DNA of the CDR3: TGTGCCAGCAGAGGACAGGGGAGGGACACCATATATTTT. It codes for CASRGQGRDTIYF.

The V call is TRBV6-2 or TRBV6-3, the J call TRBJ2-3; 13 positions match TRBD2. Looked up from germline, CDR1 is MNHEY and CDR2 is SVGEGT. The CDR3 length is 16 residues. J gave up 6 bases and V 6 bases, and 9 bases lay outside the gene matches. The CDR3 DNA reads TGTGCCAGCAGCTCTCTTTTACTAGCGGGAGGGGATACGCAGTATTTT. It translates to CASSSLLLAGGDTQYF.